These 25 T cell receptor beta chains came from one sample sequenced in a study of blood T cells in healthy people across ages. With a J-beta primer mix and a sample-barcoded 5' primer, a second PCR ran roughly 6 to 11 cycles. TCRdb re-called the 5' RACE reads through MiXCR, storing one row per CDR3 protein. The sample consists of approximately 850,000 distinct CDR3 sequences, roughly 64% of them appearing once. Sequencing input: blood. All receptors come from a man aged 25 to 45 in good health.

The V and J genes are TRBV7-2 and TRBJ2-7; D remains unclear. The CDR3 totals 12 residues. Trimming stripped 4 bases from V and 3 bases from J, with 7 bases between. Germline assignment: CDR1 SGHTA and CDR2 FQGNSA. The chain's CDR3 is CASSYANYEQYF. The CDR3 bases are TGTGCCAGCAGCTATGCCAACTACGAGCAGTACTTC.

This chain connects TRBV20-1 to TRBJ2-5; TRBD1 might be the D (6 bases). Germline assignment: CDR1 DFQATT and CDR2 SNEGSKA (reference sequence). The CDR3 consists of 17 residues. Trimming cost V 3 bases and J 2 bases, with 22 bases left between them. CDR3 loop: CSASFHKGRGPQETQYF. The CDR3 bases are TGCAGTGCTAGCTTCCACAAGGGCAGGGGACCGCAAGAGACCCAGTACTTC.

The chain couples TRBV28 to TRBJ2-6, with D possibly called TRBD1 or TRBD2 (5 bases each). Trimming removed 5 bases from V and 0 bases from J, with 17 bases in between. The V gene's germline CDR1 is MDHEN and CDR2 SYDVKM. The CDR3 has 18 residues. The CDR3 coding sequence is TGTGCCAGCAGTGGCACGGGACGGCCAAGCTCTGGGGCCAACGTCCTGACTTTC. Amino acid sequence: CASSGTGRPSSGANVLTF.

The CDR3 reads CASSYTSNGREILEQYF. DNA for the CDR3: TGTGCCAGCAGTTACACGAGTAACGGGCGGGAGATACTCGAGCAGTACTTC. This sequence joins TRBV6-2 or TRBV6-3 and TRBJ2-1; 7 bases map to TRBD2. Matching the DNA end better, TRBJ2-7 makes the J call doubtful. Looked up from germline, CDR1 is MNHEY and CDR2 is SVGEGT. CDR3 length: 17 amino acids.

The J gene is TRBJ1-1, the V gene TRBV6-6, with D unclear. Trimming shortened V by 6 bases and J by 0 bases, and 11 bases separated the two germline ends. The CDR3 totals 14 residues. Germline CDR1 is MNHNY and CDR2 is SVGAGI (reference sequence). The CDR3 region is CASRNTGMNTEAFF. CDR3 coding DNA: TGTGCCAGCAGGAACACCGGGATGAACACTGAAGCTTTCTTT.

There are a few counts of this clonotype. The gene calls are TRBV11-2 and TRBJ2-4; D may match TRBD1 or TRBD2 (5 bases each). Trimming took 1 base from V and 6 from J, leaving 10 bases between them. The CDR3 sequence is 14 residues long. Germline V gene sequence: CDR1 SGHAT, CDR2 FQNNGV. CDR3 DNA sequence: TGTGCCAGCAGCTTAGCCGGGGCCCTAAACATTCAGTACTTC. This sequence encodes CASSLAGALNIQYF.

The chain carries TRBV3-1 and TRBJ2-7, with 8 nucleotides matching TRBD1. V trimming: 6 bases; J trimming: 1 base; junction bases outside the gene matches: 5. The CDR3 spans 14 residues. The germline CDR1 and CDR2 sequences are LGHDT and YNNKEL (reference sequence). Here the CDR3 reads CASSWQGASYEQYF. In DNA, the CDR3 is TGTGCCAGCAGTTGGCAGGGGGCTTCCTACGAGCAGTACTTC.

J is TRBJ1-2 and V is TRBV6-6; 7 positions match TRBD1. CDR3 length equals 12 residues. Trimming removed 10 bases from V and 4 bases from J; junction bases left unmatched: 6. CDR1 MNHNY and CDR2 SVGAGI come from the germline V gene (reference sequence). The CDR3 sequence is CAIRTGSYGYTF. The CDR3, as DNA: TGTGCCATCCGGACAGGTAGCTATGGCTACACCTTC.

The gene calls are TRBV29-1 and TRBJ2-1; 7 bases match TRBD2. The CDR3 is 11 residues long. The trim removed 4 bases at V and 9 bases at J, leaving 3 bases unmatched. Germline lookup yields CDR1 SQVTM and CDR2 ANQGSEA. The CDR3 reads CSVGPGGEQFF. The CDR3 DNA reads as TGCAGCGTTGGCCCGGGGGGTGAGCAGTTCTTC.

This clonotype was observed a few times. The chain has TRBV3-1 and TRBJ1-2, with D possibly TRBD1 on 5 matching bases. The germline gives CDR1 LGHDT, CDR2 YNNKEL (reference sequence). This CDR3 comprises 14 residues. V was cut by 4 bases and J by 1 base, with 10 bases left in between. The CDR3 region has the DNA TGTGCCAGCAGCCCGGACATATATAACTATGGCTACACCTTC. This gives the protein CASSPDIYNYGYTF.

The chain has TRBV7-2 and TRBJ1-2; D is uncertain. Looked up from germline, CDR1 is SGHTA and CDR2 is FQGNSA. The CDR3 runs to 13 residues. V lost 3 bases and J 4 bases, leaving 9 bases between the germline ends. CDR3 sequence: CASSFKGSYGYTF. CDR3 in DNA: TGTGCCAGCAGCTTTAAAGGCAGCTATGGCTACACCTTC.

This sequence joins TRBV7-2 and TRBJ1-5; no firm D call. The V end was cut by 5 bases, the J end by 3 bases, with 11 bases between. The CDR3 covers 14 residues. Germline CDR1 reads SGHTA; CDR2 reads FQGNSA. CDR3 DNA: TGTGCCAGCAGCCCTGGTGTGTACAATCAGCCCCAGCATTTT. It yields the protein CASSPGVYNQPQHF.

CDR3 in DNA: TGCAGCGTTGAACGACAGGACAATGAGCAGTTCTTC. Encoded protein: CSVERQDNEQFF. This chain uses TRBV29-1 with TRBJ2-1, with D perhaps matching TRBD1 (6 bases). V lost 2 bases, J lost 5 bases, and 7 bases lay in between. Looked up from germline, CDR1 is SQVTM and CDR2 is ANQGSEA. The CDR3 is 12 amino acids.

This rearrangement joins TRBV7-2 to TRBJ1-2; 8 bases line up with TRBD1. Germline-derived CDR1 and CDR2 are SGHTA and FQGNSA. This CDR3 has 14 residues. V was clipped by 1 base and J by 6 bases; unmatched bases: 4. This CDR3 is CASSLGTGLDGYTF. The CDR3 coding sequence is TGTGCCAGCAGCTTAGGGACAGGGTTGGATGGCTACACCTTC.

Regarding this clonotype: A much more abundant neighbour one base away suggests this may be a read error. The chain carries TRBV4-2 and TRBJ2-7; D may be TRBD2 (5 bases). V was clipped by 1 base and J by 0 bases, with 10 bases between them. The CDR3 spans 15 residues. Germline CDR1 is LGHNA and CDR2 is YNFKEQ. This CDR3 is CASSQVLGSSYEQYF. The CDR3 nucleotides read TGTGCCAGCAGCCAAGTACTAGGATCCTCCTACGAGCAGTACTTC.

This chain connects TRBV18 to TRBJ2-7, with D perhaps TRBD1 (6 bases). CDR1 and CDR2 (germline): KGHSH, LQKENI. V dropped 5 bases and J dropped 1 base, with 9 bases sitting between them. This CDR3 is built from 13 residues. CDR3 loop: CASSGDMSYEQYF. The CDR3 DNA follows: TGTGCCAGCTCAGGGGACATGTCCTACGAGCAGTACTTC.

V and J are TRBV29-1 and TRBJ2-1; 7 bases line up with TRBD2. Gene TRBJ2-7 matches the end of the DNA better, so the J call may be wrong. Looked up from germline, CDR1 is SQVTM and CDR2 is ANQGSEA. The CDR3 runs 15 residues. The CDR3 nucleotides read TGCAGCGTTTTAGAGCGGGACCTGCCAGGAAATGAGCAGTACTTC. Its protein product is CSVLERDLPGNEQYF.

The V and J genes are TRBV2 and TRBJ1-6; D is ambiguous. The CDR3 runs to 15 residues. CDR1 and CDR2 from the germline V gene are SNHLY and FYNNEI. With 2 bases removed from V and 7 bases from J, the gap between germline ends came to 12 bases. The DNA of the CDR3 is TGTGCCAGCAGTGAAAGGATGGTTGTCAATTCACCCCTCCACTTT. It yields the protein CASSERMVVNSPLHF.

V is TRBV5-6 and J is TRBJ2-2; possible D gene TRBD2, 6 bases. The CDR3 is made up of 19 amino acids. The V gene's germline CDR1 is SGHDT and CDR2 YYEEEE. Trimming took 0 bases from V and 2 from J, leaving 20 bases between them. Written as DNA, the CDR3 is TGTGCCAGCAGCTTGGCGCCCAGGGTCTGGAGGGTAAACACCGGGGAGCTGTTTTTT. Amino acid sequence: CASSLAPRVWRVNTGELFF.

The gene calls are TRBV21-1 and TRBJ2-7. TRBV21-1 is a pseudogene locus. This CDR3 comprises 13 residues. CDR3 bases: TGTGCCAGCAGCAAACTCGGTTCCTACGAGCAGTACTTC. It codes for CASSKLGSYEQYF.

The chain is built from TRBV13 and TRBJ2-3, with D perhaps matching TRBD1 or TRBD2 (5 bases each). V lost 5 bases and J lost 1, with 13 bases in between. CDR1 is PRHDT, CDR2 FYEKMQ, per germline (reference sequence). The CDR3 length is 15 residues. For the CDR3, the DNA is TGTGCCAGCAGCCCGGGACCCTGGGGCACAGATACGCAGTATTTT. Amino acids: CASSPGPWGTDTQYF.

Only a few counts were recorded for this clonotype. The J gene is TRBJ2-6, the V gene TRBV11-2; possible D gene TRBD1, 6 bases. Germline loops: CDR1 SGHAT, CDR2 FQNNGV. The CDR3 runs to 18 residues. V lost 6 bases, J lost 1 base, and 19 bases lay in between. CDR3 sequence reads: CASRSLLRGRSGANVLTF. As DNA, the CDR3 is TGTGCCAGCAGAAGTCTGCTCAGGGGCAGGTCTGGGGCCAACGTCCTGACTTTC.

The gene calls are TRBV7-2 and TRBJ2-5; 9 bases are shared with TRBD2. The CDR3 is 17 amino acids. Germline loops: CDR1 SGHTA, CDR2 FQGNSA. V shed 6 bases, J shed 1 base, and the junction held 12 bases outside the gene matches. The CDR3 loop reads CASSLGGGAHAQETQYF. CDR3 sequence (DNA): TGTGCCAGCAGTCTCGGCGGGGGGGCTCACGCCCAAGAGACCCAGTACTTC.

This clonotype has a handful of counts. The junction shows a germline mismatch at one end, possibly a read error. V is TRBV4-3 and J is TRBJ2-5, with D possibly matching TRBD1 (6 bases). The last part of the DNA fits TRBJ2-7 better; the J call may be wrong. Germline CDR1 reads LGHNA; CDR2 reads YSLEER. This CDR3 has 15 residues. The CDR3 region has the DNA TGCGCCAGCAGCGAAGACGAGGGGGTCACCTACGAGCAGTACTTC. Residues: CASSEDEGVTYEQYF.

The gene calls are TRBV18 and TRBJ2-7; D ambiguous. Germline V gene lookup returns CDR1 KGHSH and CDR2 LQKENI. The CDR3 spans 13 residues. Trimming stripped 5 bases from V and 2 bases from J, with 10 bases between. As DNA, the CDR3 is TGTGCCAGCTCAGCGGACCAAGCCTACGAGCAGTACTTC. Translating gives CASSADQAYEQYF.